This T cell receptor (beta chain) originates from a study of response to subunit inactivated influenza vaccine. Study-level findings and limits: Only a handful of new T cells, the authors suggested, are recruited with each seasonal influenza vaccination.

Germline CDR1 SNHLY, CDR2 FYNNEI. The CDR3 consists of 14 residues. The ends were cut back, 5 bases at V and 8 bases at J, with 18 bases in the middle. Using its own MiXCR run on the RT-PCR reads, TCRdb lists one record per CDR3 protein. The repertoire holds about half a million distinct CDR3 sequences, approximately 11% seen once, with approximately 12% in the top ten. This clonotype has just a few counts. Its antigen is not known. Sequenced here: PBMCs from blood, sampled roughly 45 days after vaccination. The chain has TRBV2 and TRBJ1-2, with D perhaps matching TRBD1 (6 bases). The source is a man aged 50-60 years who received an inactivated influenza vaccine. The CDR3 protein is CASSPKTGGRGYTF. The CDR3 nucleotides read TGTGCCAGCAGTCCAAAGACGGGGGGCAGGGGCTACACCTTC.